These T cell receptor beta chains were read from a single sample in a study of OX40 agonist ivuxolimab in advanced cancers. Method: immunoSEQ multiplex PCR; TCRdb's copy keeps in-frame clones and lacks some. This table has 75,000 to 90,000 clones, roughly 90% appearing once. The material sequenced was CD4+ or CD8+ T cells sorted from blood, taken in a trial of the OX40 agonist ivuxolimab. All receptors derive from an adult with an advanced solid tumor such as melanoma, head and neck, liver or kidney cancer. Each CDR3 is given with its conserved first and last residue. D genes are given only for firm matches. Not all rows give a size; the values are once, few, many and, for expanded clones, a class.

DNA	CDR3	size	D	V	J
TGTGCCATCAGCCCTAGGACCGCTACTCTCTCTGGGGCCAACGTCCTGACTTTC	CAISPRTATLSGANVLTF	NA	NA	TRBV10-3	TRBJ2-6
TGCGCCAGCAGCCAACAGGGTCTACAGCCTGGAAACACCATATATTTT	CASSQQGLQPGNTIYF	NA	NA	TRBV4-1	TRBJ1-3
TGTGCCAGTAGTATTATCGCAGGCACCTATGCAGATACGCAGTATTTT	CASSIIAGTYADTQYF	NA	NA	TRBV19	TRBJ2-3
TGTGCTAGTGGTTCCTCAACCCGGGGGCTGGTCTCCTACGAGCAGTACTTC	CASGSSTRGLVSYEQYF	NA	NA	TRBV12-5	TRBJ2-7
TGCGCCAGCAGCCAAGAACTGCAGGGGGCAGATACGCAGTATTTT	CASSQELQGADTQYF	once	TRBD1	TRBV4-1	TRBJ2-3
TGTGCCACCAGCAGAGGGGAAACTAGCGGGTACAATGAGCAGTTCTTC	CATSRGETSGYNEQFF	NA	TRBD2	TRBV15	TRBJ2-1
TGTGCCAGCAGCGCCTCCTGGGGATGGGGAGAAAAACTGTTTTTT	CASSASWGWGEKLFF	NA	NA	TRBV7-9	TRBJ1-4
TGTGCCAGCAGTTTAAGCGGCTATGGCTACACCTTC	CASSLSGYGYTF	NA	NA	TRBV28	TRBJ1-2
TGCGCCAGCAGCGACGACAGGTCTGGAAACACCATATATTTT	CASSDDRSGNTIYF	NA	NA	TRBV4-1	TRBJ1-3
TGTGCCAGCAGTCCTACTACCTCTGGGGCCAACGTCCTGACTTTC	CASSPTTSGANVLTF	once	NA	TRBV2	TRBJ2-6
TGTGCCAGCAGCCCGCGACATTCCCCTACGACGGCGCAGTACTTC	CASSPRHSPTTAQYF	NA	NA	TRBV4-2	TRBJ2-7
TGTGCCAGCAGCCAAGTGGGCAGACAATACACAGATACGCAGTATTTT	CASSQVGRQYTDTQYF	NA	NA	TRBV5-4	TRBJ2-3
TGCAGTGCTAGATACGATCAGCCCCAGCATTTT	CSARYDQPQHF	few	NA	TRBV20-1	TRBJ1-5
TGTGCCAGCAGTTTATTGAGACAGACTAGCACAGATACGCAGTATTTT	CASSLLRQTSTDTQYF	NA	NA	TRBV27	TRBJ2-3
TGTGCCAGCAGTGGCTTCAAAAATCAGCCCCAGCATTTT	CASSGFKNQPQHF	NA	NA	TRBV6-4	TRBJ1-5
TGTGCCAGCAGCGCGCTAGCGGGGGCCTTTACCCGGGAGCTGTTTTTT	CASSALAGAFTRELFF	NA	TRBD2	TRBV9	TRBJ2-2
TGTGCCATCAGTGGGACAGGGTACAATGAGCAGTTCTTC	CAISGTGYNEQFF	NA	TRBD1	TRBV10-3	TRBJ2-1
TGTGCCAGCAGCTTGGGTTCAGGGGCTGGAAACACCATATATTTT	CASSLGSGAGNTIYF	NA	NA	TRBV5-4	TRBJ1-3
TGTGCCAGCACGGGTTGGGCAGATAACTATGGCTACACCTTC	CASTGWADNYGYTF	NA	NA	TRBV6-6	TRBJ1-2
TGTGCCAGCAGCTTGGCTCCCCGAGGAGACTCTGGAAACACCATATATTTT	CASSLAPRGDSGNTIYF	NA	NA	TRBV5-5	TRBJ1-3
TGTGCCAGTAGTATCGGGGGAGCTTACTACGATCGGCAGTACTTC	CASSIGGAYYDRQYF	NA	NA	TRBV19	TRBJ2-7
TGTGCCAGCAGCGAGCAATCCAGTGGGGACAGCGCCATATCGGCCAAAAACATTCAGTACTTC	CASSEQSSGDSAISAKNIQYF	NA	TRBD1	TRBV9	TRBJ2-4
TGCAGCGTTGAAGATCTTCAGGGGACAGCCATTAGGTATGGCTACACCTTC	CSVEDLQGTAIRYGYTF	NA	TRBD1	TRBV29-1	TRBJ1-2
TGTGCCAGCAGCTTGCGGGACTCCTACGAGCAGTACTTC	CASSLRDSYEQYF	once	NA	TRBV5-4	TRBJ2-7
TGCGCCAGCAGCCAGCCCCGTAGCAATCAGCCCCAGCATTTT	CASSQPRSNQPQHF	NA	NA	TRBV4-1	TRBJ1-5
TGCAGTGCTAGAGAGGAGACTGAAGCTTTCTTT	CSAREETEAFF	NA	NA	TRBV20-1	TRBJ1-1
TGTGCCATCAGTGAGTCGGGACAGGCCGGCCCCCAGCATTTT	CAISESGQAGPQHF	NA	TRBD1	TRBV10-3	TRBJ1-5
TGTGCCAGCAGCCCCAACCCCGGGACCACGTACAATGAGCAGTTCTTC	CASSPNPGTTYNEQFF	NA	NA	TRBV9	TRBJ2-1
TGTGCCAGCAGTTTATCTGGACAGATGATATTAGCGCGGGAGACCCAGTACTTC	CASSLSGQMILARETQYF	NA	NA	TRBV28	TRBJ2-5
TGTGCCAGCAGCTTACCGGAGTTGTCCTACGAGCAGTACTTC	CASSLPELSYEQYF	NA	NA	TRBV7-3	TRBJ2-7
TGCGCCAGCGGGAGATTCACTAATAACAATGAGCAGTTCTTC	CASGRFTNNNEQFF	NA	NA	TRBV5-1	TRBJ2-1
TGTGCCAGCAGCCCACCGGGACCGAGGTCGTCTGGGGCCAACGTCCTGACTTTC	CASSPPGPRSSGANVLTF	NA	NA	TRBV7-9	TRBJ2-6
TGTGCCAGCAGTTTACAGGGGAGGACGCAGTATTTT	CASSLQGRTQYF	NA	NA	TRBV28	TRBJ2-3
TGCGCCAGCAGCTCGGCGAAGGGCACAGATACGCAGTATTTT	CASSSAKGTDTQYF	once	NA	TRBV5-1	TRBJ2-3
TGTGCCAGCAGTGACCTTTCAGGGGGCGACTATGGCTACACCTTC	CASSDLSGGDYGYTF	NA	TRBD1	TRBV25-1	TRBJ1-2
TGTGCCAGCAGTGAAATCGTACTCGGCCGGCCAAGCACAGATACGCAGTATTTT	CASSEIVLGRPSTDTQYF	NA	NA	TRBV25-1	TRBJ2-3
TGCGCCAGCAGCCCAGGACAGGGACACACAGATACGCAGTATTTT	CASSPGQGHTDTQYF	once	TRBD1	TRBV5-1	TRBJ2-3
TGTGCCAGCAGCGTATTGGCCCTCACAGATACGCAGTATTTT	CASSVLALTDTQYF	NA	NA	TRBV9	TRBJ2-3
TGCAGTGCCCCAGGGGGAGGTGGCTACACCTTC	CSAPGGGGYTF	NA	TRBD1	TRBV20-1	TRBJ1-2
TGTGCCAGTACCAGTACTCTTGCCGACAGGCTTGGCTACACCTTC	CASTSTLADRLGYTF	NA	NA	TRBV19	TRBJ1-2
TGTGCCAGCAGTACCCGGGCGAACAAGCAGTACTTC	CASSTRANKQYF	NA	NA	TRBV6-1	TRBJ2-7
TGCGCCAGCAGCCCTGGGGCCCGACAGTTGAACACTGAAGCTTTCTTT	CASSPGARQLNTEAFF	NA	NA	TRBV5-1	TRBJ1-1
TGTGCCAGCAGTTTGGTAGCATCAGATACGCAGTATTTT	CASSLVASDTQYF	once	NA	TRBV11-1	TRBJ2-3
TGTGCCAGCAGCTTATCGTGGGGTCAGCCCCAGCATTTT	CASSLSWGQPQHF	NA	NA	TRBV11-2	TRBJ1-5
TGTGCCAGCAGCTTAAACCTCAGGGGGTTTTCAGATACGCAGTATTTT	CASSLNLRGFSDTQYF	once	TRBD1	TRBV7-9	TRBJ2-3
TGTGCCTGCAGAGGAGAGGGACAGCCCCAGCATTTT	CACRGEGQPQHF	NA	NA	TRBV2	TRBJ1-5
TGTGCCAGCAGTCCCCGACCGCGACAGGGCGAGCAGTACTTC	CASSPRPRQGEQYF	NA	TRBD1	TRBV7-9	TRBJ2-7
TGTGCCACCAGCAGAGAGTTAAGAACTGAAGCTTTCTTT	CATSRELRTEAFF	NA	NA	TRBV15	TRBJ1-1
TGCGCCAGCAGCTTGGCCGCTAACCAAGAGACCCAGTACTTC	CASSLAANQETQYF	once	NA	TRBV5-1	TRBJ2-5
TGCGCCAGCAGCTTGGAATACGGGCCCTACGAGCAGTACTTC	CASSLEYGPYEQYF	NA	NA	TRBV5-1	TRBJ2-7
TGCAGCGTTGAAGAAGGGGTGGTTTCCTACAATGAGCAGTTCTTC	CSVEEGVVSYNEQFF	NA	NA	TRBV29-1	TRBJ2-1
TGTGCCAGCTCACCGCAGAGAGATCAGCCCCAGCATTTT	CASSPQRDQPQHF	NA	NA	TRBV18	TRBJ1-5